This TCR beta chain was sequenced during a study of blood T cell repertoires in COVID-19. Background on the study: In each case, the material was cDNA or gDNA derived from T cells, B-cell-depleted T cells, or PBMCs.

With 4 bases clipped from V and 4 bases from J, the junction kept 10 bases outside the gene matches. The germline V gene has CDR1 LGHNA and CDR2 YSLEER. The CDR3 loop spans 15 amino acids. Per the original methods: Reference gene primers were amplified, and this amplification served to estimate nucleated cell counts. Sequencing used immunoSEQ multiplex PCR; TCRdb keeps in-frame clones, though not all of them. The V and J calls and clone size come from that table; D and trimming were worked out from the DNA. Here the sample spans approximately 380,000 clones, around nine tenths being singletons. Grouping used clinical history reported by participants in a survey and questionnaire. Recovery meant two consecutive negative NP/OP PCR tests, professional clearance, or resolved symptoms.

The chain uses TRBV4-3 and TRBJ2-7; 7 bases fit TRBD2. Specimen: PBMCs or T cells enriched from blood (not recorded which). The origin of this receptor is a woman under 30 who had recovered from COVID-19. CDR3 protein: CASSLIRRGYYEQYF. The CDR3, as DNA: TGCGCCAGCAGCCTGATTAGGCGGGGGTATTACGAGCAGTACTTC.